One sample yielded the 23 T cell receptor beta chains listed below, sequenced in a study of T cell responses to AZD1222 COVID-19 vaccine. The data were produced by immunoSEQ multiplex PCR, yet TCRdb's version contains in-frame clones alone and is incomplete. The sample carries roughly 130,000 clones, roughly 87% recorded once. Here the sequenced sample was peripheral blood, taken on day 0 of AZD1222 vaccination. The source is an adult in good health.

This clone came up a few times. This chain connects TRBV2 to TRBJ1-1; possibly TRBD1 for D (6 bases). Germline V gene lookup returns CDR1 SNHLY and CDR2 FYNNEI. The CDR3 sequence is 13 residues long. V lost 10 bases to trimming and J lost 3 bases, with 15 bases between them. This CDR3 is CAIARGGYTEAFF. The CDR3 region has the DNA TGTGCCATCGCCCGGGGGGGCTACACTGAAGCTTTCTTT.

CDR3 DNA sequence: TGTGCCAGCAGCCGGGACAGGCGGAATTCACCCCTCCACTTT. Protein product: CASSRDRRNSPLHF. The V and J genes are TRBV6-5 and TRBJ1-6; 8 bases fit TRBD1. After removal of 6 bases from V and 7 bases from J, the junction contained 5 bases not matched to a gene. Germline V CDR1 and CDR2: MNHEY, SVGAGI. This CDR3 is 14 amino acids long.

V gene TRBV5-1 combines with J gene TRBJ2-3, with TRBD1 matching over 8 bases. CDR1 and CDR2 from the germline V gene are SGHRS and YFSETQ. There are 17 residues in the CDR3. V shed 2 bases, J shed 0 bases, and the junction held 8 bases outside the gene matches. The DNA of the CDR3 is TGCGCCAGCAGCTTCGGGCCTCGACAGGGGAGCACAGATACGCAGTATTTT. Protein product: CASSFGPRQGSTDTQYF.

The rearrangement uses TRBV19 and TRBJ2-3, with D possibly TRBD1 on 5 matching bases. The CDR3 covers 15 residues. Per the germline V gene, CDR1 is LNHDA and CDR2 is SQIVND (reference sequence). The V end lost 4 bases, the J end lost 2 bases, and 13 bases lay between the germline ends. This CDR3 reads CASSSYRTSTDTQYF. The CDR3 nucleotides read TGTGCCAGTAGTAGTTACAGGACATCCACAGATACGCAGTATTTT.

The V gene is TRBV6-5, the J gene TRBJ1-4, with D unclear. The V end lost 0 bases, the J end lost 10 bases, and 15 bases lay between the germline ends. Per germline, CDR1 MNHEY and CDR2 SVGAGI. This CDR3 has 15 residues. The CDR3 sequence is CASSYSNYFDGKLFF. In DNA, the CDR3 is TGTGCCAGCAGTTACTCGAACTATTTCGACGGAAAACTGTTTTTT.

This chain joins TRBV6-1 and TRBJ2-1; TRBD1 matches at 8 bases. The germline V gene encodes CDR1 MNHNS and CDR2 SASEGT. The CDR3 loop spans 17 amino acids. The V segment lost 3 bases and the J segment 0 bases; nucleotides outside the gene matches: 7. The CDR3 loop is CASSDRGPLLSYNEQFF. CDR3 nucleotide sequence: TGTGCCAGCAGTGACAGGGGGCCCTTACTCTCCTACAATGAGCAGTTCTTC.

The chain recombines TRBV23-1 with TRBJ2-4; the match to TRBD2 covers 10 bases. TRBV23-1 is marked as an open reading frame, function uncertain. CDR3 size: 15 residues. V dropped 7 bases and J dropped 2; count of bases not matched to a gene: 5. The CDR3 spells CASTSGGVSKNIQYF. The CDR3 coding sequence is TGCGCCAGCACCAGCGGGGGGGTTTCCAAAAACATTCAGTACTTC.

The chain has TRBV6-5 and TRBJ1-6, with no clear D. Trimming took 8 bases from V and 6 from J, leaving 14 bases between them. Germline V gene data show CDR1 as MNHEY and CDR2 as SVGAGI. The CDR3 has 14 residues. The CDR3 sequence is CASQPLRANSPLHF. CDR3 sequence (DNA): TGTGCCAGCCAACCACTGAGGGCTAATTCACCCCTCCACTTT.

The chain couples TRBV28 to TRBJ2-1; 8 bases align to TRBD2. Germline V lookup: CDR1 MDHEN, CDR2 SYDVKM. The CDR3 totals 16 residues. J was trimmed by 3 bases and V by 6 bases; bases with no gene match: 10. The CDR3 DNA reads TGTGCCAGCAGCATCCCCCGGGGGGGCCTCTACAATGAGCAGTTCTTC. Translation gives CASSIPRGGLYNEQFF. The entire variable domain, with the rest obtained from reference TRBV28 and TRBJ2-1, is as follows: DVKVTQSSRYLVKRTGEKVFLECVQDMDHENMFWYRQDPGLGLRLIYFSYDVKMKEKGDIPEGYSVSREKKERFSLILESASTNQTSMYLCASSIPRGGLYNEQFFGPGTRLTVL.

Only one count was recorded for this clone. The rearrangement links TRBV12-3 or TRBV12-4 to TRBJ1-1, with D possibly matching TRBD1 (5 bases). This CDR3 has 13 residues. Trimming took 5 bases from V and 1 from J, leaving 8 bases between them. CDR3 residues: CASSIDRNTEAFF. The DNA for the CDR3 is TGTGCCAGCAGTATTGACAGGAACACTGAAGCTTTCTTT.

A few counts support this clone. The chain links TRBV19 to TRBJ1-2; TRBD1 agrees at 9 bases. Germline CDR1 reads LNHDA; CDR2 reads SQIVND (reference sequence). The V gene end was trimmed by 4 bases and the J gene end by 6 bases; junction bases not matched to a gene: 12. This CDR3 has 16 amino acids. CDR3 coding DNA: TGTGCCAGTAGTAGAGGAATTCCACAGGGGGCGGATGGCTACACCTTC. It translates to CASSRGIPQGADGYTF.

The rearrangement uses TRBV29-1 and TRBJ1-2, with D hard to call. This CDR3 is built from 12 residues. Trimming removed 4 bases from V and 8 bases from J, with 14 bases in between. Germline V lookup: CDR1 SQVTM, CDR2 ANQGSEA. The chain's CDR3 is CSVVEFSSGYTF. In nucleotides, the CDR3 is TGCAGCGTTGTGGAGTTTTCAAGCGGCTACACCTTC.

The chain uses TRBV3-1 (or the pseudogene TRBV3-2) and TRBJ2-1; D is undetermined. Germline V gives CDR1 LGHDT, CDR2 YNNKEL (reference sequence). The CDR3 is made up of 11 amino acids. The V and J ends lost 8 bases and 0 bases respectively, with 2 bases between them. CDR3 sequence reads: CASSSYNEQFF. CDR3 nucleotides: TGTGCCAGCTCCTCCTACAATGAGCAGTTCTTC.

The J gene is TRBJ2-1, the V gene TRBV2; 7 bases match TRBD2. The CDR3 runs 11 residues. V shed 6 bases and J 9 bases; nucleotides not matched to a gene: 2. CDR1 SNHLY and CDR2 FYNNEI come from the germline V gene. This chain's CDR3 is CASSREGEQFF. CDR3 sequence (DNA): TGTGCCAGCAGCAGGGAGGGTGAGCAGTTCTTC.

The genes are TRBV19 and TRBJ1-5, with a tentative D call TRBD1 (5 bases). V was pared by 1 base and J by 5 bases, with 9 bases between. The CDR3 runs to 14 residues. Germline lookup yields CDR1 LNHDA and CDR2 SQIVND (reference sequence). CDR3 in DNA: TGTGCCAGTAGTATAGGGGGCGGGGATCAGCCCCAGCATTTT. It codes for CASSIGGGDQPQHF.

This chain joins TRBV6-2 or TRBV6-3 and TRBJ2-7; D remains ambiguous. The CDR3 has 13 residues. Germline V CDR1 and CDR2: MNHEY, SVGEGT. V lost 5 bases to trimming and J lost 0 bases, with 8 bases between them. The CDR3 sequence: CASSMDLSYEQYF. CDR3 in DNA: TGTGCCAGCAGTATGGACCTCTCCTACGAGCAGTACTTC.

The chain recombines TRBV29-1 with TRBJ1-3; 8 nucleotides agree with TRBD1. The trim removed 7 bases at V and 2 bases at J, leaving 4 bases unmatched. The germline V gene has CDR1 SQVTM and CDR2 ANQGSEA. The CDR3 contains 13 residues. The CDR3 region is CSASDRAGNTIYF. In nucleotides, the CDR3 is TGCAGCGCCTCGGACAGGGCTGGAAACACCATATATTTT.

CDR3 in amino acids: CAWSSQGAGGYTF. In DNA, the CDR3 is TGTGCCTGGAGCTCGCAGGGGGCGGGAGGCTACACCTTC. The rearrangement joins TRBV30 to TRBJ1-2, with 8 bases aligning to TRBD1. The CDR3 is 13 residues long. The ends lost 3 bases at V and 8 bases at J; junction bases unmatched: 8. CDR1 is GTSNPN, CDR2 SVGIG, per germline (reference sequence).

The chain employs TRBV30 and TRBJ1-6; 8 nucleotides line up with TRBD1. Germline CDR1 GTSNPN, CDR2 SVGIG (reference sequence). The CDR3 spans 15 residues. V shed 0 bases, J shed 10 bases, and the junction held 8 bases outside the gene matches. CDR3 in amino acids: CAWSVQGDRGSPLHF. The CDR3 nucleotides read TGTGCCTGGAGTGTACAGGGAGACAGGGGATCACCCCTCCACTTT.

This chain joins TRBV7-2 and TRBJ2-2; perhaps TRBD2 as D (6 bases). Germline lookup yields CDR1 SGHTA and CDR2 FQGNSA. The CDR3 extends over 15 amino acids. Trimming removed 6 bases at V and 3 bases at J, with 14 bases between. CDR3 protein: CASRPGTFYTGELFF. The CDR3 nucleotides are TGTGCCAGCAGACCCGGGACTTTTTACACCGGGGAGCTGTTTTTT.

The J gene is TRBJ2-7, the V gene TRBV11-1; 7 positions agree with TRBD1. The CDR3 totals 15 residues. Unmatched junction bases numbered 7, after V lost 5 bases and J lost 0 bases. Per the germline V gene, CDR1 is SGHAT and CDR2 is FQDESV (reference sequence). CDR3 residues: CASSLSGQPSYEQYF. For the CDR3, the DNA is TGTGCCAGCAGCCTTTCGGGACAGCCCTCCTACGAGCAGTACTTC. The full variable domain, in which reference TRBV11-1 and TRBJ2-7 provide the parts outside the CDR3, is EAEVAQSPRYKITEKSQAVAFWCDPISGHATLYWYRQILGQGPELLVQFQDESVVDDSQLPKDRFSAERLKGVDSTLKIQPAELGDSAMYLCASSLSGQPSYEQYFGPGTRLTVT.

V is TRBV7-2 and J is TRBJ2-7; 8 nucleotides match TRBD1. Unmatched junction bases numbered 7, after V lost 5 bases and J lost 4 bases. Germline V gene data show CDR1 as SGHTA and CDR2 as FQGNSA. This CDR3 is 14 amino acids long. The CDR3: CASSPGRGQYEQYF. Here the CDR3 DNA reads TGTGCCAGCAGCCCCGGCAGGGGGCAATACGAGCAGTACTTC.

CDR3 in amino acids: CASSSGTGFIEQYF. Written as DNA, the CDR3 is TGTGCCAGCAGCTCAGGGACAGGGTTTATCGAGCAGTACTTC. The chain uses TRBV28 and TRBJ2-7; 9 bases agree with TRBD1. Per the germline V gene, CDR1 is MDHEN and CDR2 is SYDVKM. Unmatched junction bases numbered 9, after V lost 6 bases and J lost 6 bases. The length of the CDR3 is 14 residues.